This entry is about one T cell receptor (beta chain). Its target is not known. Time point indicated: week 47, end of study. The investigators gave 300 ug of mutant IDH1 20-mer peptide in each vaccine dose, together with topical imiquimod. These data originate in a study of a mutant IDH1 vaccine in newly diagnosed glioma. Data came from immunoSEQ multiplex PCR; TCRdb stores just in-frame clones and leaves some out. The sample has around 60,000 clones, roughly four fifths seen once. The germline V gene encodes CDR1 SGDLS and CDR2 YYNGEE. Germline trimming cut 0 bases from V and 1 base from J; bases unmatched to any gene: 1. This CDR3 is 15 amino acids long.

The receptor was isolated from a man in his thirties or forties with glioma. The rearrangement links TRBV9 to TRBJ2-7; TRBD1 aligns across 10 bases. Sequenced here: PBMCs, sampled from a glioma patient whose treatment included an IDH1 peptide vaccine. The CDR3 loop is CASSVGGQGSYEQYF. The CDR3 bases are TGTGCCAGCAGCGTAGGGGGACAGGGGTCCTACGAGCAGTACTTC.